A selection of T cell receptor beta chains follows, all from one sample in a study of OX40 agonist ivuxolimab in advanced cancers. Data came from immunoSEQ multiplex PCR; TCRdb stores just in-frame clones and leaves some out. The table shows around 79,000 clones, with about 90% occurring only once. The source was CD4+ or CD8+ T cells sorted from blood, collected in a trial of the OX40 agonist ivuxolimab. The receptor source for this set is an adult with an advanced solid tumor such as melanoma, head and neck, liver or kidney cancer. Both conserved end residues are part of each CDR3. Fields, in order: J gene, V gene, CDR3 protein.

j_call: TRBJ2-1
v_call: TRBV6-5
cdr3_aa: CASSSPGQGEFSEQFF

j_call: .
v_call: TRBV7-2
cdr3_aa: CASSLETGGYEQYF

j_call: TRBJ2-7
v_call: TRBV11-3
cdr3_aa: CASSLGPSGNYEQYF

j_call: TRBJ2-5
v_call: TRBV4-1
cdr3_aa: CASSQDRRVEETQYF

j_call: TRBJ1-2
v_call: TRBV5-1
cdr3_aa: CASRVDRDYGYTF

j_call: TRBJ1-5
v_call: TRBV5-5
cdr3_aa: CASSLDRGWQSAQHF

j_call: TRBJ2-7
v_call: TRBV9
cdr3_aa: CASSGATVPGEQYF

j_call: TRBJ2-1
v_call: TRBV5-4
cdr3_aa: CASSLDRGPYNEQFF

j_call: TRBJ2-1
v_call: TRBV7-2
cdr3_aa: CASSLVGLGLPFF

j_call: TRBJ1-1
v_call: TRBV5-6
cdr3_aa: CASSLLQGTEAFF

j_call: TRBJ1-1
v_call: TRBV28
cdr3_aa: CASTAVGEFAEAFF

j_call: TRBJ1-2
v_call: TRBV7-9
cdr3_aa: CASSFSGLGGYTF

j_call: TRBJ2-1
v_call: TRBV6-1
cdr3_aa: CASSGLAVSEQFF

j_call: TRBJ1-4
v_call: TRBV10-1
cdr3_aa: CASSDAQGEEKLFF

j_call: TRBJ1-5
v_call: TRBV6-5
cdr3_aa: CASSKGHSGNQPQHF

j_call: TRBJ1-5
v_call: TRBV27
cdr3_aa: CASSLVGGDQPQHF

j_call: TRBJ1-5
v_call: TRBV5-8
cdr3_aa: CASSLGNRVGNQPQHF

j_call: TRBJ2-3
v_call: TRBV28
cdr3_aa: CASSPDRGWTDTQYF

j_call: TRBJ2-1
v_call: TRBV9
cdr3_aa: CASSPGSLQLGEQFF

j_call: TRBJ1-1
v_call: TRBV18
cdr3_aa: CASSRQGVDTEAFF

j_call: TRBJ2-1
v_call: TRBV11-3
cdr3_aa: CASSSGTSGESSYNEQFF

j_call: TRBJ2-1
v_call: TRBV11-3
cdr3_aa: CASSLVAGGSGEQFF

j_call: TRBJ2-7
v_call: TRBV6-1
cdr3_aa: CASSVFNPGEQYF

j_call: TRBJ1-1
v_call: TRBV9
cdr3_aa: CASSAGQGATEAFF

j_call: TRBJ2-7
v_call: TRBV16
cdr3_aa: CASSRRTVDEQYF

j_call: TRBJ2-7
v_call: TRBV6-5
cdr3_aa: CASSYGSGDFYEQYF

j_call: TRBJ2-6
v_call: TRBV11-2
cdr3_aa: CASSLDTAGANVLTF

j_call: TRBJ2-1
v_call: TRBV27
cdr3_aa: CASSTSGTLRKNEQFF